The subject of this entry is one T cell receptor (beta chain). The CDR3 consists of 14 residues. With V trimmed by 6 bases and J by 5 bases, 8 bases remained unmatched. In germline, CDR1 is ENHRY, CDR2 SYGVKD. Some clones are missing from TCRdb's copy, which holds only in-frame ones; the method was immunoSEQ multiplex PCR. There are approximately 240,000 clones in the sample; under 95% occur only once, and under 2.5% lies in the top ten. The data were obtained in a study of blood T cell repertoires in COVID-19. This receptor was taken from a woman under 30 who had recovered from COVID-19. The chain uses TRBV10-3 and TRBJ1-2; 8 bases align to TRBD1. Sequencing input: PBMCs or T cells enriched from blood (not recorded which). The CDR3 DNA reads TGTGCCATCAGGGAAGGACAGGGCCATTATGGCTACACCTTC. Amino acids: CAIREGQGHYGYTF.